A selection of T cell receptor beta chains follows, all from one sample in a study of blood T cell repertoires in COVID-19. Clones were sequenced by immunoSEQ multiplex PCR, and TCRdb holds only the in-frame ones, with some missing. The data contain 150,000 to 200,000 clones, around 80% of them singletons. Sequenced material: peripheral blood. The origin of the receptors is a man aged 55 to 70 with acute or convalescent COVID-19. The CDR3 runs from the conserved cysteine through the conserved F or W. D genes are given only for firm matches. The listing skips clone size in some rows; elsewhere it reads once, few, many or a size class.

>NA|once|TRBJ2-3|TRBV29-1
CSVDIREDTQYF
TGCAGCGTTGATATCCGGGAAGATACGCAGTATTTT
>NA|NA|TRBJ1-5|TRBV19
CASSIVEGDGQPQHF
TGTGCCAGTAGTATCGTTGAGGGGGACGGACAGCCCCAGCATTTT
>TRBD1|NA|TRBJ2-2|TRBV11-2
CASSSYYDRGRKAGELFF
TGTGCCAGCAGCTCCTACTACGACAGGGGGCGCAAGGCCGGGGAGCTGTTTTTT
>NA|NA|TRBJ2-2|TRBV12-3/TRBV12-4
CAIQGNTGELFF
TGTGCCATACAGGGGAACACCGGGGAGCTGTTTTTT
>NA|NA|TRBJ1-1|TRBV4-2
CASSQEPGGNTEAFF
TGTGCCAGCAGCCAAGAACCGGGGGGGAACACTGAAGCTTTCTTT
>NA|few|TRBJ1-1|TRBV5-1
CASSLRVLGGATEAFF
TGCGCCAGCAGCTTGCGGGTCTTAGGAGGGGCGACTGAAGCTTTCTTT
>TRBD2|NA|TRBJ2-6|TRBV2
CASSLLAGASSGANVLTF
TGTGCCAGCAGTTTACTAGCGGGGGCTTCCTCTGGGGCCAACGTCCTGACTTTC
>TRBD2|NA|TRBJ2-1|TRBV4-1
CASSQGPTSGSYNEQFF
TGCGCCAGCAGCCAAGGACCCACTAGCGGATCCTACAATGAGCAGTTCTTC
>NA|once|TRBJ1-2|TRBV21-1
CASSNGTGGPGIEGYTF
TGTGCCAGCAGCAATGGGACAGGGGGCCCTGGTATCGAGGGCTACACCTTC
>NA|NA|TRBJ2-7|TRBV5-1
CASSLESSYEQYF
TGCGCCAGCAGCTTGGAGAGCTCCTACGAGCAGTACTTC
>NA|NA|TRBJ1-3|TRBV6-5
CASSYGQGSGNTIYF
TGTGCCAGCAGTTACGGGCAGGGGAGTGGAAACACCATATATTTT
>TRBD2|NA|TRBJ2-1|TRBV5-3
CARHRTSGVASYNEQFF
TGTGCCAGACACCGGACTAGCGGGGTAGCATCCTACAATGAGCAGTTCTTC
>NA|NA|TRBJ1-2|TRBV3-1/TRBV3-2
CASSQDIPSQGGYGYTF
TGTGCCAGCAGCCAAGATATACCCTCCCAGGGTGGCTATGGCTACACCTTC
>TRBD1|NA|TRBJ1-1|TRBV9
CAFGMGDRDTEAFF
TGTGCCTTCGGTATGGGCGACAGGGACACTGAAGCTTTCTTT
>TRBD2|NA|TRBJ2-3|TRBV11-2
CASSPGLAGRDTQYF
TGTGCCAGCAGCCCCGGACTAGCGGGGCGGGATACGCAGTATTTT
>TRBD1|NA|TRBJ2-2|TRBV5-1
CASSLENRGLSYTGELFF
TGCGCCAGCAGCTTGGAAAACAGGGGGCTGAGTTATACCGGGGAGCTGTTTTTT
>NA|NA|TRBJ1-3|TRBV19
CASSIPGSGNTIYF
TGTGCCAGTAGTATTCCGGGCTCTGGAAACACCATATATTTT
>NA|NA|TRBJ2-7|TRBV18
CASSPTDRSYEQYF
TGTGCCAGCTCACCAACCGACAGATCCTACGAGCAGTACTTC
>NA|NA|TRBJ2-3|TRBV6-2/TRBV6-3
CASSFPTNTQYF
TGTGCCAGCAGTTTCCCAACAAATACGCAGTATTTT
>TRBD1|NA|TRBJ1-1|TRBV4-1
CASSPGDRMNTEAFF
TGCGCCAGCAGCCCCGGGGACAGGATGAACACTGAAGCTTTCTTT
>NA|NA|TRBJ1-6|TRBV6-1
CASSEKSWGRSSYNSPLHF
TGTGCCAGCAGTGAAAAGTCGTGGGGCAGAAGCTCCTATAATTCACCCCTCCACTTT
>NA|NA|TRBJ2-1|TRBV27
CASSFLGTNYNEQFF
TGTGCCAGCAGTTTCCTAGGGACAAACTACAATGAGCAGTTCTTC
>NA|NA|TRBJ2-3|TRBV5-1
CASSWARETDTQYF
TGCGCCAGCAGCTGGGCCAGGGAAACAGATACGCAGTATTTT
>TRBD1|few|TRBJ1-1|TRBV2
CASRGARTGNTEAFF
TGTGCCAGCAGGGGGGCCCGGACAGGGAACACTGAAGCTTTCTTT
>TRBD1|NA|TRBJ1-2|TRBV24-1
CATSDYQGGNYGYTF
TGTGCCACCAGTGATTACCAGGGGGGCAACTATGGCTACACCTTC
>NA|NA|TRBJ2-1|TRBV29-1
CSVARGEQFF
TGCAGCGTTGCTCGGGGTGAGCAGTTCTTC
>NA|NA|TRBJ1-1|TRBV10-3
CAINQRGSNTEAFF
TGTGCCATCAATCAAAGGGGATCGAACACTGAAGCTTTCTTT
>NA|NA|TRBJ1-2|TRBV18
CASSPDRRGYTF
TGTGCCAGCTCACCAGACAGAAGGGGCTACACCTTC
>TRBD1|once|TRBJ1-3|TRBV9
CASSQGTGENTIYF
TGTGCCAGCAGCCAGGGGACAGGGGAAAACACCATATATTTT
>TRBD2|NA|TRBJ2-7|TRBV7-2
CASTLAGGKHEQYF
TGTGCCAGCACGCTAGCGGGGGGGAAGCACGAGCAGTACTTC
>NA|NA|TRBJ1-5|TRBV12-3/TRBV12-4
CASSQVGLPQHF
TGTGCCAGCAGCCAAGTCGGTCTGCCCCAGCATTTT
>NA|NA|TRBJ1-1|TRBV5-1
CASSLAPSGNTEAFF
TGCGCCAGCAGCTTAGCTCCGTCCGGGAACACTGAAGCTTTCTTT
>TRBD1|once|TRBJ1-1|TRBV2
CASRPGQENTEAFF
TGTGCCAGCCGACCGGGACAGGAGAACACTGAAGCTTTCTTT
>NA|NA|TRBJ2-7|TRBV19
CASSIAWGGNPYEQYF
TGTGCCAGTAGTATCGCTTGGGGCGGAAATCCCTACGAGCAGTACTTC
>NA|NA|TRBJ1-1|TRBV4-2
CASSHSTSGVNTEAFF
TGTGCCAGCAGCCATAGCACGTCGGGGGTGAACACTGAAGCTTTCTTT
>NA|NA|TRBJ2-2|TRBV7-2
CASSLRSQGNTGELFF
TGTGCCAGCAGCTTAAGGAGTCAGGGCAACACCGGGGAGCTGTTTTTT
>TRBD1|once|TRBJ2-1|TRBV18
CASSPPGQGISEQFF
TGTGCCAGCTCACCTCCGGGACAGGGTATCTCTGAGCAGTTCTTC
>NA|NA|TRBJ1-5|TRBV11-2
CASSLASNQPQHF
TGTGCCAGCAGCTTAGCAAGCAATCAGCCCCAGCATTTT
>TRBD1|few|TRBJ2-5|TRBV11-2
CASSLGDREGGTQYF
TGTGCCAGCAGCTTAGGGGACAGGGAAGGAGGGACCCAGTACTTC
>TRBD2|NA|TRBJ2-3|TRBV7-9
CASSPQTSGESASTDTQYF
TGTGCCAGCAGCCCTCAGACTAGCGGGGAGAGCGCTAGCACAGATACGCAGTATTTT
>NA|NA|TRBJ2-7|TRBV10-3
CAIRPGDSYEQYF
TGTGCCATCAGGCCAGGGGACTCCTACGAGCAGTACTTC
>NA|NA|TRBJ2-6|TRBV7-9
CASSLSVLSGANVLTF
TGTGCCAGCAGCTTATCTGTCCTCTCTGGGGCCAACGTCCTGACTTTC
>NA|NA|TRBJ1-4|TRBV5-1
CASSLLPTNEKLFF
TGCGCCAGCAGCTTGCTCCCAACTAATGAAAAACTGTTTTTT
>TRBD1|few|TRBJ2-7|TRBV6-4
CASSAGGQGYHEQYF
TGTGCCAGCAGTGCCGGGGGACAGGGGTACCACGAGCAGTACTTC
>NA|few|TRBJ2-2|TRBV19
CASSIYGATGELFF
TGTGCCAGTAGTATATATGGGGCAACCGGGGAGCTGTTTTTT
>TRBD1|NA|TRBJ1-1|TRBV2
CASSPRQGATEAFF
TGTGCCAGCAGCCCCCGACAGGGGGCCACTGAAGCTTTCTTT
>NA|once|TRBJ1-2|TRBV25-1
CASSEWGEHPAYGYTF
TGTGCCAGCAGTGAATGGGGGGAGCACCCGGCCTATGGCTACACCTTC
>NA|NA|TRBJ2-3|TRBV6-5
CASSFTNTDTQYF
TGTGCCAGCAGTTTTACTAACACAGATACGCAGTATTTT